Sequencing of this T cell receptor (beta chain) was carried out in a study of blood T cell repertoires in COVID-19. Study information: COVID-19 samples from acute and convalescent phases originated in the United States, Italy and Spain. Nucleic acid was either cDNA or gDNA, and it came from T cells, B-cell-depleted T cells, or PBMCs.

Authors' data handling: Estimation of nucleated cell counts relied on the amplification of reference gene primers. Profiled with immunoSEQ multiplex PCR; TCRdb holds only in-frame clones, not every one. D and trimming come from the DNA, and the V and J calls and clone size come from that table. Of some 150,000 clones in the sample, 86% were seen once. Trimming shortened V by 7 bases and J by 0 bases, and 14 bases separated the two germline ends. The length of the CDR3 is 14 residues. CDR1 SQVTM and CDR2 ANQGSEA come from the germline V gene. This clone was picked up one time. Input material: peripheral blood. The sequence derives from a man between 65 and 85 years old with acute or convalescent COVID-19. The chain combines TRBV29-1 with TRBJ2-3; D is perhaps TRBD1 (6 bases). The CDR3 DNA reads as TGCAGCGCCAGACAGGCCAGTAGCACAGATACGCAGTATTTT. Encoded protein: CSARQASSTDTQYF.